This is a list of T cell receptor beta chains from one sample in a study of human T cells and chemical hapten exposure. In TCRdb, the RACE reads were re-called with MiXCR into one record per CDR3 protein. Among 100,000 to 150,000 distinct CDR3 sequences listed, roughly 9% were seen once. The sample consisted of whole blood. These receptors were collected from a male donor in good health. Some clones in this sample may be carry-over from other donors' samples. The CDR3 runs from the conserved cysteine through the conserved F or W. D genes are given only for firm matches. Clone size is not always given. Where it is, it says once, few, many or a class for expanded clones.

clone_size	j_call	v_call	cdr3_length	d_call	cdr3_aa	cdr3_nt
many	TRBJ1-1	TRBV5-1	14	-	CASSLSRPHTEAFF	TGCGCCAGCAGCTTGAGTCGGCCGCACACTGAAGCTTTCTTT
-	TRBJ2-7	TRBV4-2	17	TRBD2	CASSQEKTSGSRYEQYF	TGTGCCAGCAGCCAAGAGAAGACTAGCGGGAGCCGCTACGAGCAGTACTTC
many	TRBJ1-1	TRBV6-5	12	-	CASSWGGTEAFF	TGTGCCAGCAGCTGGGGGGGGACTGAAGCTTTCTTT
-	TRBJ2-1	TRBV12-3/TRBV12-4	13	-	CASSLAGSSEQFF	TGTGCCAGCAGTTTAGCTGGTAGCAGTGAGCAGTTCTTC
-	TRBJ1-4	TRBV12-3/TRBV12-4	13	-	CASSAGPNEKLFF	TGTGCCAGCAGTGCAGGGCCTAATGAAAAACTGTTTTTT
many	TRBJ2-1	TRBV30	13	-	CAWSPTRGAEQFF	TGTGCCTGGAGCCCTACTAGAGGGGCTGAGCAGTTCTTC
many	TRBJ2-3	TRBV7-9	17	-	CASSSPLQTVSTDTQYF	TGTGCCAGCAGCTCCCCCCTCCAGACAGTTAGCACAGATACGCAGTATTTT
many	TRBJ2-1	TRBV18	15	-	CASSPGQSSYNEQFF	TGTGCCAGCTCACCTGGGCAGAGCTCCTACAATGAGCAGTTCTTC
few	TRBJ2-1	TRBV5-1	11	-	CASSSGDEQFF	TGCGCCAGCAGCTCAGGGGATGAGCAGTTCTTC
-	TRBJ1-1	TRBV6-2/TRBV6-3	11	-	CASRLNREAFF	TGTGCCAGCAGGTTGAACAGGGAAGCTTTCTTT
many	TRBJ1-1	TRBV28	16	TRBD1	CASSSPWDRGTTEAFF	TGTGCCAGCAGTTCTCCCTGGGACAGGGGAACTACTGAAGCTTTCTTT
-	TRBJ2-3	TRBV19	13	TRBD1	CASSLPGGDTQYF	TGTGCCAGTAGCCTACCAGGGGGTGATACGCAGTATTTT
-	TRBJ2-2	TRBV18	13	-	CASSPDSTGELFF	TGTGCCAGCTCACCAGACAGCACCGGGGAGCTGTTTTTT
few	TRBJ2-5	TRBV4-1	13	-	CASSHREKKTQYF	TGCGCCAGCAGCCACAGGGAAAAGAAGACCCAGTACTTC
few	TRBJ2-7	TRBV29-1	13	-	CSVESGGAYEQYF	TGCAGCGTTGAAAGTGGGGGAGCCTACGAGCAGTACTTC
-	TRBJ1-1	TRBV30	16	TRBD1	CAWSVSEGQGYTEAFF	TGTGCCTGGAGTGTCTCTGAGGGACAGGGTTACACTGAAGCTTTCTTT
few	TRBJ2-4	TRBV29-1	15	TRBD1	CSVRTGDRPPNIQYF	TGCAGCGTTCGAACCGGGGACAGGCCGCCAAACATTCAGTACTTC
-	TRBJ1-1	TRBV9	16	-	CASSVGVARGQAEAFF	TGTGCCAGCAGCGTAGGGGTAGCTCGGGGGCAGGCTGAAGCTTTCTTT
many	TRBJ1-1	TRBV7-9	13	-	CASSFRENTEAFF	TGTGCCAGCAGCTTCAGGGAGAACACTGAAGCTTTCTTT
-	TRBJ2-2	TRBV29-1	15	TRBD1	CSVSSDRGITGELFF	TGCAGCGTTTCATCGGACAGGGGAATCACCGGGGAGCTGTTTTTT
-	TRBJ2-3	TRBV3-1	16	-	CASSQISGSHTDTQYF	TGTGCCAGCAGCCAAATCTCCGGGAGTCACACAGATACGCAGTATTTT
many	TRBJ2-1	TRBV18	14	TRBD1	CASYPGQGSHEQFF	TGTGCCAGCTACCCGGGACAGGGCAGCCATGAGCAGTTCTTC
-	TRBJ1-1	TRBV10-3	15	TRBD1	CAISEEGAANTEAFF	TGTGCCATCAGTGAAGAGGGGGCGGCGAACACTGAAGCTTTCTTT
few	TRBJ1-4	TRBV6-2/TRBV6-3	18	-	CASSYSETPPRTNEKLFF	TGTGCCAGCAGTTACTCGGAGACACCGCCACGGACTAATGAAAAACTGTTTTTT
few	TRBJ2-2	TRBV2	14	-	CASSAQGTTGELFF	TGTGCCAGCAGTGCACAGGGTACCACCGGGGAGCTGTTTTTT
few	TRBJ2-7	TRBV2	20	TRBD1	CASSETGGGIVGTLRYEQYF	TGTGCCAGCAGTGAAACAGGGGGAGGAATTGTGGGGACATTGCGCTACGAGCAGTACTTC
many	TRBJ2-1	TRBV11-2	15	-	CASSLMGDSYNEQFF	TGTGCCAGCAGCTTGATGGGGGACTCCTACAATGAGCAGTTCTTC
few	TRBJ2-7	TRBV5-1	14	-	CASSLKDAEREQYF	TGCGCCAGCAGCTTGAAGGACGCCGAGCGGGAGCAGTACTTC
few	TRBJ1-2	TRBV6-6	15	TRBD1	CASSYPGDRAQGYTF	TGTGCCAGCAGTTACCCCGGGGACAGGGCACAGGGCTACACCTTC
few	TRBJ2-5	TRBV5-1	13	-	CASSLDGAETQYF	TGCGCCAGCAGCTTGGACGGGGCCGAGACCCAGTACTTC
-	TRBJ2-2	TRBV20-1	12	-	CSASPVNGEMFF	TGCAGTGCTAGTCCTGTGAACGGGGAGATGTTTTTT
many	TRBJ2-3	TRBV10-3	17	-	CAIKGTPDSTTRDTQYF	TGTGCCATCAAAGGGACACCGGACTCTACGACTCGGGATACGCAGTATTTT
few	TRBJ2-1	TRBV5-1	18	-	CASSLFTPGAGSHNEQFF	TGCGCCAGCAGCTTGTTTACCCCGGGGGCAGGATCTCACAATGAGCAGTTCTTC
many	TRBJ2-7	TRBV4-3	16	-	CASSHEKGSYSYEQYF	TGCGCCAGCAGCCACGAAAAGGGCTCCTACTCCTACGAGCAGTACTTC
few	TRBJ2-3	TRBV12-3/TRBV12-4	17	-	CASSLIRTRLSTDTQYF	TGTGCCAGCAGTTTAATTAGGACAAGGCTTTCCACAGATACGCAGTATTTT
few	TRBJ2-2	TRBV29-1	14	-	CSVGSAGRSGELFF	TGCAGCGTTGGGTCGGCAGGGCGGAGCGGGGAGCTGTTTTTT
-	TRBJ2-1	TRBV2	15	TRBD1	CASRPDRSSYNEQFF	TGTGCCAGCAGGCCGGACAGGAGCTCCTACAATGAGCAGTTCTTC
few	TRBJ2-1	TRBV10-3	16	TRBD2	CAISVLTSGPLDEQFF	TGTGCCATCAGTGTCCTGACTAGCGGGCCCTTGGATGAGCAGTTCTTC
once	TRBJ1-1	TRBV19	18	TRBD1	CASSIQSGTGGMNTEAFF	TGTGCCAGTAGCATCCAGTCCGGGACAGGGGGTATGAACACTGAAGCTTTCTTT
-	TRBJ2-3	TRBV5-4	16	-	CASSLLLVSGPDTQYF	TGTGCCAGCAGCCTCTTACTAGTCTCGGGGCCAGATACGCAGTATTTT
many	TRBJ2-1	TRBV11-2	14	TRBD2	CASSLALAANEQFF	TGTGCCAGCAGCTTAGCCCTAGCGGCCAATGAGCAGTTCTTC
-	TRBJ2-7	TRBV6-6	15	TRBD2	CASRIREAGSYEQYF	TGTGCCAGCAGGATCAGGGAAGCGGGGAGCTACGAGCAGTACTTC
-	TRBJ2-7	TRBV12-5	13	-	CASGADRNYEQYF	TGTGCTAGTGGTGCGGACAGAAACTACGAGCAGTACTTC
many	TRBJ2-1	TRBV3-1	15	TRBD1	CASSQMGQGYNEQFF	TGTGCCAGCAGCCAGATGGGACAGGGTTACAATGAGCAGTTCTTC
few	TRBJ1-2	TRBV7-8	14	-	CASSSSGTDSGYTF	TGTGCCAGCAGCTCATCGGGGACGGATTCCGGCTACACCTTC
few	TRBJ1-1	TRBV7-9	14	TRBD1	CASSPNREGQEAFF	TGTGCCAGCAGCCCAAATCGAGAGGGACAGGAAGCTTTCTTT
many	TRBJ2-7	TRBV11-2	15	TRBD2	CASRPTSGRIIEQYF	TGTGCCAGCAGGCCGACTAGCGGGAGAATTATCGAGCAGTACTTC
many	TRBJ2-3	TRBV5-1	17	TRBD2	CASSLVAASGRTDTQYF	TGCGCCAGCAGCTTGGTGGCGGCTAGCGGACGCACAGATACGCAGTATTTT
many	TRBJ2-1	TRBV6-2/TRBV6-3	16	TRBD2	CASNTGLAGAHNEQFF	TGTGCCAGCAATACGGGACTAGCGGGGGCTCACAATGAGCAGTTCTTC
few	TRBJ2-3	TRBV29-1	14	-	CSVEKPGSTDTQYF	TGCAGCGTTGAAAAGCCAGGGAGCACAGATACGCAGTATTTT
-	TRBJ2-3	TRBV30	14	TRBD2	CAWTPEREVNTQYF	TGTGCCTGGACCCCCGAGCGGGAGGTGAATACGCAGTATTTT
-	TRBJ2-1	TRBV27	16	TRBD1	CASSLKRTGGHNEQFF	TGTGCCAGCAGTTTAAAGAGGACAGGGGGTCACAATGAGCAGTTCTTC